This T cell receptor (beta chain) is from a study of CD8 T cells in Susac syndrome. Study context: Blood was drawn from Susac syndrome patients while they were therapy-naive, on corticosteroids, or on intravenous immunoglobulin alone.

Overall study findings and caveats: The total CD8+ repertoires contained roughly 17 Susac-specific public clones, and the CD8+ TEMRA repertoires contained several.

Sequencing targeted TCR beta in T cells from blood (CD8+ and CD4+). TEMRA cells underwent FACS enrichment and CD8+ and CD4+ T cells underwent negative isolation. cDNA came from about 0.51 to 1 ug RNA primed by random hexamers. TCRdb fed the immunoSEQ multiplex PCR reads into MiXCR, producing one record per CDR3 protein. The repertoire has about 190,000 distinct CDR3 sequences, 95% of them found once; the top ten carry less than 0.2%. A word on this clonotype: Its antigen is undetermined.

This receptor was obtained from a human donor with Susac syndrome. Specimen: CD8+ T cells from PBMCs.

CDR3 sequence: CASSVLRPLEAFF. The DNA for the CDR3 is TGTGCCAGCAGCGTCTTACGGCCGCTTGAAGCTTTCTTT. This chain joins TRBV9 and TRBJ1-1; D remains unclear. V was cut by 2 bases and J by 7 bases, with 12 bases left in between. The CDR3 has 13 amino acids. Germline V gene lookup returns CDR1 SGDLS and CDR2 YYNGEE. The entire variable domain, with the rest obtained from reference TRBV9 and TRBJ1-1, is as follows: DSGVTQTPKHLITATGQRVTLRCSPRSGDLSVYWYQQSLDQGLQFLIQYYNGEERAKGNILERFSAQQFPDLHSELNLSSLELGDSALYFCASSVLRPLEAFFGQGTRLTVV.